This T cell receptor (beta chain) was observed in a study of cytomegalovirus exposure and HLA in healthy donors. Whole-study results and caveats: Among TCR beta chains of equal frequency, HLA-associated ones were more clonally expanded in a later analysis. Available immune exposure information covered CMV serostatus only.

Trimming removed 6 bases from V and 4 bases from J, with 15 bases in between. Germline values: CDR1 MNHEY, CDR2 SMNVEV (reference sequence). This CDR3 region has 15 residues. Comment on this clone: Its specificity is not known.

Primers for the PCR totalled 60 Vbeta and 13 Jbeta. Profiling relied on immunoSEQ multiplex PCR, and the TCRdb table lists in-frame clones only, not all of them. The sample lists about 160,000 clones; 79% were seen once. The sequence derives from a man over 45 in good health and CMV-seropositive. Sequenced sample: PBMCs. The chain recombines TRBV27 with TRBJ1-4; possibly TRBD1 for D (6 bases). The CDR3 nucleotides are TGTGCCAGCAGAAACTCAGGGGATTATAATGAAAAACTGTTTTTT. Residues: CASRNSGDYNEKLFF.